The clone carrying this T cell receptor (beta chain) was observed a handful of times. This sample was included in a study of blood T cells in healthy people across ages. Donation came from healthy Caucasian individuals in Russia who were aged 6 to 90. V was shortened by 5 bases and J by 1 base, with 12 bases between the two germline ends. The CDR3 spans 14 residues. The use of a sample-barcoded 5' primer and a J-beta primer mix characterized a second PCR of roughly 7 to 11 cycles. TCRdb fed the 5' RACE reads into MiXCR, producing one record per CDR3 protein. In the table there are 1.8 million or so distinct CDR3 sequences, about 39% of which are singletons.

Sequencing used blood. This receptor was obtained from a human donor in good health. The V call is TRBV12-3 or TRBV12-4, the J call TRBJ2-7; D perhaps matches TRBD1 (6 bases). CDR3 amino acids: CASSPSDSSYEQYF. The CDR3 region has the DNA TGTGCCAGCAGTCCATCGGACAGTTCCTACGAGCAGTACTTC.